This entry describes one TCR beta chain. This clone was observed once. Its target antigen remains unknown. No base quality values were provided; no much bigger clone lies one nucleotide off. TCRbeta CDR3 regions were amplified from genomic DNA using the immunoSEQ Assay, a bias-controlled multiplex PCR. In the source study's methods: The number of nucleated cells in each sample was estimated by amplification of reference gene primers within the assay. Sequence reads were collapsed and filtered to measure the absolute abundance of every unique TCRbeta CDR3 rearrangement. For each sample, productive Simpson clonality was calculated as the square root of Simpson's diversity index across productive rearrangements. TCRdb took this table from immuneACCESS and kept in-frame rearrangements with V and J called. Such tables lack part of the clones; where checked against another copy, unresolved V genes explain under half of the gap, and the rest is unexplained. V and J calls and clone size are given by that table; D and trimming were obtained from the DNA. The sample table contains approximately 250,000 clones; only one count was recorded for roughly 86% of them. The top ten constitute approximately 9.7% of the sample.

This sample was included in a study of blood T cell repertoires in COVID-19 (TCRdb year 2020). As for the study more broadly: The collaborator samples originated in the United States, Italy and Spain and spanned the acute and convalescent phases of COVID-19. The material from the prospective study consisted of cDNA or gDNA derived from T cells, B-cell-depleted T cells, or PBMCs. Subjects who had been exposed to COVID-19, were actively infected with it, or had recovered from it provided the deeply sampled blood TCRbeta repertoires that made up the dataset. The repertoires were released in a freely available public database meant as a resource for research on the immune response to SARS-CoV-2. Samples were obtained from the ongoing ImmuneRACE study (first 160 participants) and from some 1,300 subjects provided by 6 global collaborators. A de-identified subject ID, COVID-19 status, age in years and sex were almost always included in the sample metadata. Where available, HLA class I and class II types were obtained from metadata supplied by the sample provider rather than from assay-based typing.

Findings and caveats that apply to the study as a whole: The quantity of clinical and demographic metadata differed by source and by participant and was supplied without curation.

Collaborating institutions collected whole blood in K2EDTA tubes following their own protocols. Collaborator samples were shipped for TCRbeta analysis as frozen whole blood, isolated PBMCs, or DNA extracted from either sample type. Input material: peripheral blood. The clonotype comes from a man between 40 and 49 years old with active or convalescent COVID-19.

This receptor has the CDR3 CASSLARLDYSYEQYF. In nucleotide form, the sequence is TGCGCCAGCAGCTTGGCCCGACTAGACTACTCCTACGAGCAGTACTTC. The rearrangement combines TRBV5-1 with TRBJ2-7, with TRBD2 as a weak D call on 6 bases. Via the germline V gene, CDR1 is SGHRS and CDR2 YFSETQ. Its CDR3 holds 16 amino acids, cysteine through phenylalanine. The kept DNA is CDR3 alone, 48 bases in frame from the first base. V sheds 0 bases and J sheds 0 bases, leaving 13 bases between their ends.